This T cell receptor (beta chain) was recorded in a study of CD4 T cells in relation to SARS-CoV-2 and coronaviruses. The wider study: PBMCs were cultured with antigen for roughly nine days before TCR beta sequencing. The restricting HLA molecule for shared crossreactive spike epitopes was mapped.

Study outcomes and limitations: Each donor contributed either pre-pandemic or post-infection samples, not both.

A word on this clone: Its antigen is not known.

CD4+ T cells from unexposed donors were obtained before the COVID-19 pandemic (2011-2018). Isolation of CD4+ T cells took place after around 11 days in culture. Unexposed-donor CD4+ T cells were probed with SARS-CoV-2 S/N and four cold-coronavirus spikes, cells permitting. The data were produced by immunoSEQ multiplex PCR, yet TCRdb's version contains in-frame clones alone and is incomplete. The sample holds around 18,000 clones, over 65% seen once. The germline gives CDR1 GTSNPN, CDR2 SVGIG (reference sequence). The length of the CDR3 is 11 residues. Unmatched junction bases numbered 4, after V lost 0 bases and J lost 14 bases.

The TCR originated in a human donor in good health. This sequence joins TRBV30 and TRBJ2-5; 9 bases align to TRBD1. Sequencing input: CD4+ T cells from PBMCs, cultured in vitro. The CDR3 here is CAWSVRDRAYF. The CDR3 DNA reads TGTGCCTGGAGTGTAAGGGACAGGGCCTACTTC.